The TCR beta chain under discussion was sequenced for a study of blood T cell repertoires in COVID-19 (dated by TCRdb to 2018 to 2020). Broadly, across the study: Samples from collaborators originated in the United States, Italy and Spain and spanned both the acute and convalescent phases of COVID-19. The prospective study material was composed of cDNA or gDNA derived from T cells, B-cell-depleted T cells, or PBMCs. The dataset comprised deeply sampled blood TCRbeta repertoires from subjects exposed to, actively infected with, or recovered from COVID-19. The repertoires were made available in a free public database intended to serve as a resource for research on the immune response to SARS-CoV-2. The samples were drawn from two sources: the first 160 participants of the ongoing ImmuneRACE study, and about 1,300 subjects contributed by 6 global collaborators. Nearly every sample came with metadata listing a de-identified subject ID, COVID-19 status, age in years and sex. HLA class I and class II types, where available, came from metadata supplied by the sample provider rather than from assay-based typing. Broad study findings and their caveats: The quantity of clinical and demographic metadata differed by source and by participant and was supplied without curation.

Each collaborating institution followed its own protocols to collect whole blood in K2EDTA tubes. For TCRbeta analysis, collaborators shipped samples in one of three forms: frozen whole blood, isolated PBMCs, or DNA extracted from either of those sample types. A word on this clone: Its antigen is still unknown. No base quality values were provided; no much bigger clone lies one nucleotide off.

Looking up the germline V gene yields CDR1 KGHDR and CDR2 SFDVKD. V is clipped by 4 bases and J by 5 bases, and the sequence between their germline boundaries is 13 bases long. The CDR3 measures 14 amino acids from cysteine to phenylalanine. Only CDR3 DNA remains: 42 bases, in frame from the first base. TCRbeta CDR3 regions were amplified from genomic DNA by means of the immunoSEQ Assay, a bias-controlled multiplex PCR. On the authors' methods: The number of nucleated cells in each sample was estimated from the amplification of reference gene primers within the assay. To quantify the absolute abundance of each unique TCRbeta CDR3 rearrangement, sequence reads were collapsed and filtered. For each sample, productive Simpson clonality was calculated as the square root of Simpson's diversity index across productive rearrangements. TCRdb obtained this table from immuneACCESS and retained in-frame rearrangements with V and J assigned. These tables miss some clones; where compared with another copy, unresolved V genes account for less than half of the shortfall, and the remainder is unexplained. Clone size and V and J calls were adopted from that table, with D and trimming inferred from the DNA. Within this sample are approximately 90,000 clones, with 85% to 90% of them counted one time only. The ten top clones hold 3.5% to 4.5% of the sample.

The sequenced sample was peripheral blood. This TCR was sampled from a man aged 55 to 70 with acute or convalescent COVID-19. The chain uses TRBV24-1 and TRBJ1-1, with no confident D gene call. The CDR3 region has the sequence CATSDTGVGTEAFF. The DNA is TGTGCCACCAGTGACACGGGAGTCGGAACTGAAGCTTTCTTT.